One TCR beta chain is described in this entry. The data derive from a study of control samples from healthy donors and cancer patients. This table comes from immunoSEQ multiplex PCR, and its TCRdb copy is limited to in-frame clones, with some not included. The table lists about 51,000 clones, around nine tenths of them singletons. Trimming cost V 2 bases and J 7 bases; bases outside gene matches: 13. There are 17 residues in the CDR3. Per germline, CDR1 SGHTA and CDR2 FQGTGA. The specimen was PBMCs. This TCR was sampled from a man aged 50 to 60 with head and neck cancer. The rearrangement links TRBV7-3 to TRBJ2-1; 8 bases map to TRBD2. The CDR3 region is CASSLAGIGLAANEQFF. For the CDR3, the DNA is TGTGCCAGCAGCTTAGCGGGGATAGGACTAGCAGCAAATGAGCAGTTCTTC.